This TCR beta chain was identified in a study of technical replicates of blood from a handful of donors. V shed 0 bases, J shed 0 bases, and the junction held 8 bases outside the gene matches. This CDR3 is built from 17 residues. CDR1 and CDR2 (germline): SGHRS, YFSETQ. The table came from immunoSEQ multiplex PCR; TCRdb's copy has only in-frame clones and leaves some out. The data hold about 15,000 clones, with 65% to 90% observed a single time. The TCR comes from a human donor in good health. Sequencing was performed on PBMCs. The V call is TRBV5-1, the J call TRBJ1-2, with 7 bases lining up with TRBD1. The CDR3 coding sequence is TGCGCCAGCAGCTTGGGGAATCCGGGACAGTCTAACTATGGCTACACCTTC. Translated: CASSLGNPGQSNYGYTF.